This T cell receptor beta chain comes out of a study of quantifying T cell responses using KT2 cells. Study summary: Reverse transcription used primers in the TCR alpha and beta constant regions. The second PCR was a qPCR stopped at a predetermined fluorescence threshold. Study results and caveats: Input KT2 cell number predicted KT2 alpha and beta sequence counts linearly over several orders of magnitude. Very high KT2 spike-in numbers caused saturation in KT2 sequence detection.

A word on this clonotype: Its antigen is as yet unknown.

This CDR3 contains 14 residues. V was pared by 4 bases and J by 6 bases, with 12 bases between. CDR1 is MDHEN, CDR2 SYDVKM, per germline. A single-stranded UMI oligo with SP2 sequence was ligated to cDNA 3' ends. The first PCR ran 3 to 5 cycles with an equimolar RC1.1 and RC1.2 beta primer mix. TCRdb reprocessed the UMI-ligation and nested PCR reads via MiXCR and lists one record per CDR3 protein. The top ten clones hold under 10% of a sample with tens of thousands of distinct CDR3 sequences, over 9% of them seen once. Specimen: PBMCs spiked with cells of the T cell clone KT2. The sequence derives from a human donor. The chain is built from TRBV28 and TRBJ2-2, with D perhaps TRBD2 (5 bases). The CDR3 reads CASSYEGLAGELFF. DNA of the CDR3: TGTGCCAGCAGTTATGAGGGTTTGGCCGGGGAGCTGTTTTTT.